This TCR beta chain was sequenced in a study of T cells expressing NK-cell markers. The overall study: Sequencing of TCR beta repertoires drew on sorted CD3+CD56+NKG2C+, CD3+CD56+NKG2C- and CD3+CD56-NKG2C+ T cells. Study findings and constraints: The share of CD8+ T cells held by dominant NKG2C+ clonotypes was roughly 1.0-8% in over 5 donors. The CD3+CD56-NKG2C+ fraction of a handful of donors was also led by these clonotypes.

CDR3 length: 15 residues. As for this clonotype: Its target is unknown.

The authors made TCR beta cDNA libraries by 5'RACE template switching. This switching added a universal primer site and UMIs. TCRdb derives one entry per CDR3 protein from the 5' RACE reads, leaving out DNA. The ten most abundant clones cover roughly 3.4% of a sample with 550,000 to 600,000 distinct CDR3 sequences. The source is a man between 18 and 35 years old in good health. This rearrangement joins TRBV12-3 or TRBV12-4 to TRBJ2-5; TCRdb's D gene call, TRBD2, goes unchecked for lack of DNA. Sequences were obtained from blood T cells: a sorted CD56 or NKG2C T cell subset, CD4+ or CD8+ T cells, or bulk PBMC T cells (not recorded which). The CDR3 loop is CASSAEGLAGIAQYF.